Listed here are 20 T cell receptor beta chains from one sample, sequenced in a study of identical twins. TCRdb reprocessed the 5' RACE reads with MiXCR, giving one entry per CDR3 protein. Here the sample spans around 510,000 distinct CDR3 sequences, roughly an eighth being singletons. The sample was also linked to a second study, of yellow fever vaccine responses in identical twins.

What was sequenced was CD4+ T cells sorted from blood. The receptors derive from a woman aged 18-30 years in good health.

In this sample, this clonotype turned up a few times. The genes are TRBV25-1 and TRBJ2-1; 9 bases map to TRBD2. The CDR3 spans 16 residues. Germline CDR1 MGHDK, CDR2 SYGVNS. With V trimmed by 5 bases and J by 7 bases, 12 bases remained unmatched. The CDR3 sequence: CASSSQLSGSGNEQFF. The CDR3 nucleotides are TGTGCCAGCAGTTCCCAACTTAGCGGGAGTGGGAATGAGCAGTTCTTC.

This clonotype was found many times. The chain couples TRBV5-1 to TRBJ2-3; 12 bases map to TRBD2. Germline loops: CDR1 SGHRS, CDR2 YFSETQ. This CDR3 contains 16 residues. Trimming at V came to 4 bases and at J to 1 base, leaving 4 bases not matched to a gene. For the CDR3, the DNA is TGCGCCAGCAGCCCTTGGACTAGCGGGGGCACAGATACGCAGTATTTT. Protein: CASSPWTSGGTDTQYF. The complete variable domain, with remaining parts taken from reference TRBV5-1 and TRBJ2-3, reads KAGVTQTPRYLIKTRGQQVTLSCSPISGHRSVSWYQQTPGQGLQFLFEYFSETQRNKGNFPGRFSGRQFSNSRSEMNVSTLELGDSALYLCASSPWTSGGTDTQYFGPGTRLTVL.

Ten or more counts support this clonotype. This chain uses TRBV14 with TRBJ2-7; no firm D call. This CDR3 comprises 11 residues. Trimming took 1 base from V and 5 from J, leaving 3 bases between them. Germline V gene lookup returns CDR1 SGHDN and CDR2 FVKESK. CDR3 sequence: CASSQAHEQYF. For the CDR3, the DNA is TGTGCCAGCAGCCAAGCCCACGAGCAGTACTTC.

This clonotype was seen more than once but under ten times. The V gene is TRBV29-1, the J gene TRBJ2-7; D not certain. Trimming took off 6 bases at V and 2 bases at J, with 5 bases between the two ends. CDR1 is SQVTM and CDR2 is ANQGSEA in the germline V gene. CDR3 length: 10 residues. The CDR3 DNA reads as TGCAGCGTAGGGACCTACGAGCAGTACTTC. Translation gives CSVGTYEQYF.

This clonotype was observed a handful of times. This chain joins TRBV20-1 and TRBJ2-7; perhaps TRBD2 as D (6 bases). V gave up 8 bases and J gave up 2 bases, with 13 bases separating them. The CDR3 runs to 12 residues. CDR1 is DFQATT, CDR2 SNEGSKA, per germline (reference sequence). The CDR3 nucleotides read TGCAGTACTGGGGGACTTCCCTACGAGCAGTACTTC. Its protein product is CSTGGLPYEQYF.

This rearrangement joins TRBV5-6 to TRBJ2-3; TRBD2 matches 10 bases. Trimming at V came to 4 bases and at J to 3 bases, leaving 11 bases not matched to a gene. The CDR3 totals 17 residues. Germline CDR1 and CDR2: SGHDT and YYEEEE. As DNA, the CDR3 is TGTGCCAGCAGCAGGTTTCCGGGACTAGCGCTTACAGATACGCAGTATTTT. Amino acid sequence: CASSRFPGLALTDTQYF.

V and J are TRBV28 and TRBJ2-5; 8 bases are a match to TRBD1. Germline loops: CDR1 MDHEN, CDR2 SYDVKM. The CDR3 sequence is 13 residues long. J was trimmed by 7 bases and V by 3 bases; bases with no gene match: 4. CDR3 in amino acids: CASSFTGTGTQYF. The CDR3 region has the DNA TGTGCCAGCAGTTTTACCGGGACAGGGACCCAGTACTTC.

This clonotype was counted only a few times. J is TRBJ2-5 and V is TRBV24-1, with D perhaps matching TRBD1 (5 bases). CDR3 length: 20 amino acids. Germline V gene lookup returns CDR1 KGHDR and CDR2 SFDVKD. V was trimmed by 5 bases and J by 0 bases, leaving 27 bases between them. The CDR3 is CATSGAPPSRAEPYQETQYF. The CDR3 DNA reads TGTGCCACCAGTGGAGCGCCCCCGTCCAGGGCTGAACCGTACCAAGAGACCCAGTACTTC.

The CDR3 DNA is TGCAGCGCTCTAACAGGGGGGGGTGCCGAGCAGTACTTC. Residues: CSALTGGGAEQYF. The V and J genes are TRBV29-1 and TRBJ2-7; D possibly corresponds to TRBD1 (8 bases). CDR3 length: 13 residues. V dropped 7 bases and J dropped 6 bases, with 19 bases sitting between them. From germline, CDR1 is SQVTM and CDR2 ANQGSEA.

V is TRBV5-8 and J is TRBJ2-3; tentative D call: TRBD2 (6 bases). Germline CDR1 reads SGHTS; CDR2 reads YDEGEE. The CDR3 is 16 residues long. With 0 bases removed from V and 2 bases from J, the gap between germline ends came to 13 bases. CDR3: CASSLGSGVPTDTQYF. DNA of the CDR3: TGTGCCAGCAGCTTGGGGTCGGGAGTACCCACAGATACGCAGTATTTT.

The J gene is TRBJ2-7, the V gene TRBV6-2 or TRBV6-3; D possibly uses TRBD1 or TRBD2 (5 bases each). V lost 5 bases, J lost 3 bases, and 17 bases lay in between. Germline values: CDR1 MNHEY, CDR2 SVGEGT. The length of the CDR3 is 15 residues. This CDR3 reads CASSPARGPLYEQYF. The DNA for the CDR3 is TGTGCCAGCAGTCCGGCCCGGGGCCCCCTCTACGAGCAGTACTTC.

Only a few counts were recorded for this clonotype. The V and J genes are TRBV10-3 and TRBJ2-1; possibly TRBD1 or TRBD2 for D (5 bases each). The CDR3 length is 16 residues. V shed 7 bases and J shed 7 bases, with 23 bases lying between them. CDR1 and CDR2 from the germline V gene are ENHRY and SYGVKD. CDR3 coding DNA: TGTGCCATCACCGCGGGTCTAACCAGGGTATTTAATGAGCAGTTCTTC. Protein product: CAITAGLTRVFNEQFF.

The chain carries TRBV12-3 or TRBV12-4 and TRBJ1-1; possible D gene TRBD1, 6 bases. The CDR3 totals 13 residues. The V end lost 3 bases, the J end lost 11 bases, and 16 bases lay between the germline ends. DNA of the CDR3: TGTGCCAGCAGTTTTCAGGGGCAATCCACGGCTTTCTTT. Translation gives CASSFQGQSTAFF.

This clonotype was seen ten or more times. CDR3 nucleotides: TGTGCCAGCAGCCAAGGGCCCCTCGAGCAGTACTTC. This codes for CASSQGPLEQYF. The chain couples TRBV3-1 to TRBJ2-7; D ambiguous. CDR1 is LGHDT, CDR2 YNNKEL, per germline (reference sequence). The CDR3 spans 12 residues. Trimming took 1 base from V and 6 from J, leaving 7 bases between them.

This chain uses TRBV7-2 with TRBJ2-1; D ambiguous. The ends were cut back, 4 bases at V and 8 bases at J, with 9 bases in the middle. CDR3 length: 12 residues. Germline V gene data show CDR1 as SGHTA and CDR2 as FQGNSA. CDR3 coding DNA: TGTGCCAGCAGCTATGTCCCTTATGAGCAGTTCTTC. Protein: CASSYVPYEQFF.

This chain joins TRBV27 and TRBJ2-7, with TRBD1 matching 9 bases. Germline-derived CDR1 and CDR2 are MNHEY and SMNVEV (reference sequence). This CDR3 region has 13 residues. The ends lost 5 bases at V and 5 bases at J; junction bases unmatched: 4. CDR3 protein: CASSIRDRDEQYF. The CDR3 nucleotides read TGTGCCAGCAGTATCCGGGACAGGGACGAGCAGTACTTC.

This clonotype was counted many times. V gene TRBV12-3 or TRBV12-4 combines with J gene TRBJ2-1; D is uncertain. This CDR3 spans 13 amino acids. V was pared by 2 bases and J by 10 bases, with 12 bases between. CDR3 amino acids: CASSLKAYWEQFF. The CDR3 bases are TGTGCCAGCAGTTTAAAAGCTTATTGGGAGCAGTTCTTC.

The chain joins TRBV3-1 to TRBJ1-2; TRBD1 agrees at 7 bases. The CDR3 extends over 14 amino acids. CDR1 and CDR2 from the germline V gene are LGHDT and YNNKEL (reference sequence). V lost 4 bases to trimming and J lost 5 bases; unmatched junction nucleotides: 7. The CDR3 sequence is CASSRLGTEYGYTF. The CDR3 DNA reads TGTGCCAGCAGCCGCCTCGGGACAGAATATGGCTACACCTTC.

This clonotype showed up just a few times. The chain joins TRBV11-1 to TRBJ2-1; the D is unclear. The CDR3 covers 14 residues. Germline assignment: CDR1 SGHAT and CDR2 FQDESV (reference sequence). Trimming took off 5 bases at V and 7 bases at J, with 15 bases between the two ends. The CDR3, as DNA: TGTGCCAGCAGCCTCGATACGGTGGGTAATGAGCAGTTCTTC. This gives the protein CASSLDTVGNEQFF.

The chain has TRBV20-1 and TRBJ2-2, with TRBD1 matching over 9 bases. From germline, CDR1 is DFQATT and CDR2 SNEGSKA (reference sequence). CDR3 length: 14 amino acids. V shed 3 bases and J 5 bases; nucleotides not matched to a gene: 4. The CDR3 loop is CSASPGTGTGELFF. CDR3 bases: TGCAGTGCTAGTCCCGGGACAGGGACCGGGGAGCTGTTTTTT.